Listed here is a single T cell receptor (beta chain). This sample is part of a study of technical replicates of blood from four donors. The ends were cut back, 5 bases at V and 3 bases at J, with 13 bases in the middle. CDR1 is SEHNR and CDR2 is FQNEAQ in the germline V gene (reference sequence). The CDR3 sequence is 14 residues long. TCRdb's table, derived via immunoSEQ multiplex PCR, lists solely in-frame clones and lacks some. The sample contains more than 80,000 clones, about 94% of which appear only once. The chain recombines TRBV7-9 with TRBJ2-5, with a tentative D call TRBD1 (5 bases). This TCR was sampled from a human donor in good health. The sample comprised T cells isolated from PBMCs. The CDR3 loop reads CASSTGQGKETQYF. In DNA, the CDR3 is TGTGCCAGCAGCACCGGGCAGGGTAAAGAGACCCAGTACTTC.